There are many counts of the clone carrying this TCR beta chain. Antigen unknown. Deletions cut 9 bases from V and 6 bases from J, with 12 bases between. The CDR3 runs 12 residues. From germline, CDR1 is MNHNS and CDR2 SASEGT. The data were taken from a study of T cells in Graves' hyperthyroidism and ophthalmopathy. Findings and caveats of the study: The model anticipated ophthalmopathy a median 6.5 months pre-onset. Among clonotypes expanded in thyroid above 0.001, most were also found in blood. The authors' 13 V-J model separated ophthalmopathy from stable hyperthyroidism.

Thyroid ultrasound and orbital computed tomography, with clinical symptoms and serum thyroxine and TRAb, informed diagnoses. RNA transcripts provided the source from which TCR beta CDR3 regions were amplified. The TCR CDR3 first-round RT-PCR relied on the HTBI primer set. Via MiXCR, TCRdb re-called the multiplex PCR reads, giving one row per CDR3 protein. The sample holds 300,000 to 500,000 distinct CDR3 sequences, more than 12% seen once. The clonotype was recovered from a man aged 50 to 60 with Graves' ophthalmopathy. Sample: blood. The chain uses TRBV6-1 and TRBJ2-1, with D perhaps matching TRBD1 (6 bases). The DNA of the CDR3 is TGTGCCAGTTTTAACAGGGCCAATGAGCAGTTCTTC. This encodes CASFNRANEQFF.